The present T cell receptor beta chain was sequenced within a study of T cell responses to AZD1222 COVID-19 vaccine. Study outcomes and limitations: Close to half of all spike-specific TCRs reportedly target regions of the variants that are unmutated. No repertoire was sampled before or during the peak T cell response, only after it.

Sequencing was performed with immunoSEQ multiplex PCR; in TCRdb, only in-frame clones are kept and a portion is missing. The sample includes some 150,000 clones, roughly 88% of them seen just once. V was pared by 5 bases and J by 2 bases, with 8 bases between. In germline, CDR1 is SQVTM, CDR2 ANQGSEA. The CDR3 contains 12 residues. This clone was detected only once. Its antigen is undetermined. The chain combines TRBV29-1 with TRBJ2-3; D gene unclear. This sequence was found in an adult who received the AZD1222 COVID-19 vaccine. Sequenced material: peripheral blood, taken 28 days after the second AZD1222 dose. CDR3 sequence: CSVQENTDTQYF. CDR3 sequence (DNA): TGCAGCGTTCAGGAGAACACAGATACGCAGTATTTT.